This T cell receptor (beta chain) originates from a study of cytotoxic CD8 clonotypes in ibrutinib-treated CLL. Study overall: A mean of around 270,000 productive templates and over 75,000 productive rearrangements was obtained per sample. Study findings and constraints: While tracking circulating CD8+ T-cell counts, baseline clonality exceeded that of age-matched healthy donors. Stable or contracted on treatment, public clonotypes were also uncommon.

The repertoire was sequenced with immunoSEQ multiplex PCR; TCRdb's copy has only in-frame clones and lacks some. The sample carries approximately 140,000 clones, approximately 89% recorded once. The germline V gene encodes CDR1 LGHNA and CDR2 YSLEER. CDR3 length equals 15 residues. V lost 0 bases to trimming and J lost 0 bases, with 6 bases between them. About this clone: Its antigen is currently unknown.

This TCR derives from a human donor with chronic lymphocytic leukemia. This specimen consisted of PBMCs, obtained after 12 months of ibrutinib treatment. The chain links TRBV4-3 to TRBJ2-1; D gene unclear. The CDR3 reads CASSQEGFSYNEQFF. The CDR3 DNA reads TGCGCCAGCAGCCAAGAGGGATTCTCCTACAATGAGCAGTTCTTC.